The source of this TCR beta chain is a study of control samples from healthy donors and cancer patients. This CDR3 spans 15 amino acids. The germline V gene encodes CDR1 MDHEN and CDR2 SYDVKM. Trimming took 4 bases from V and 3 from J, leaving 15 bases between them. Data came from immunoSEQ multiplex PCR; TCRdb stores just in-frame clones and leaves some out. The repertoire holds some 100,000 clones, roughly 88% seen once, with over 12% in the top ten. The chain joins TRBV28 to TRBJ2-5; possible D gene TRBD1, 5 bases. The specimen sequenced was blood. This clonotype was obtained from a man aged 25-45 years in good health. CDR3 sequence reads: CASSSQWGGEETQYF. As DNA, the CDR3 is TGTGCCAGCAGTTCTCAGTGGGGCGGAGAAGAGACCCAGTACTTC.